The rows below give T cell receptor beta chains drawn from one sample of a study of preoperative IRX-2 immunotherapy in early breast cancer. Method: immunoSEQ multiplex PCR; TCRdb's copy keeps in-frame clones and lacks some. This table holds 3,500 to 4,500 clones, less than 90% found once. The starting material was tumor tissue, obtained before IRX-2 immunotherapy. The receptor set was obtained from a human donor with breast cancer. Both conserved end residues are part of each CDR3. The D gene is left open where the match is weak.

d_gene	v_gene	j_gene	len	CDR3aa
-	TRBV29-1	TRBJ2-2	17	CSVKSSGRDVNTGELFF
TRBD1	TRBV28	TRBJ1-5	14	CASIPGQGNQPQHF
-	TRBV7-5	TRBJ1-2	16	CASSEERAGRNYGYTF
-	TRBV6-8	TRBJ2-7	17	CASSDSVLSDGRYEQYF
TRBD2	TRBV19	TRBJ2-1	13	CASSIGGRAEQFF
TRBD2	TRBV7-1	TRBJ2-7	18	CASSLVASGRTTSYEQYF
-	TRBV11-3	TRBJ1-1	17	CASSLYYGGRMNTEAFF
-	TRBV5-1	TRBJ2-3	16	CASSLTNSPSTDTQYF
-	TRBV7-8	TRBJ1-1	15	CASSLATGGAREAFF
-	TRBV11-3	TRBJ2-2	14	CASSTDSSTGELFF
TRBD2	TRBV11-3	TRBJ2-1	16	CASSLMSGRAYNEQFF
TRBD1	TRBV15	TRBJ2-5	14	CASSRTGAGKTQYF
-	TRBV14	TRBJ2-2	13	CASSQYRLGELFF
-	TRBV11-3	TRBJ1-6	16	CASSLVWRPENSPLHF
-	TRBV19	TRBJ1-1	13	CASTRTVNTEAFF
-	TRBV19	TRBJ2-5	14	CASSLGQWTETQYF
-	TRBV25-1	TRBJ2-3	12	CASSINGISRYF
-	TRBV6-8	TRBJ1-5	15	CASSYAAETNQPQHF
TRBD2	TRBV12-5	TRBJ2-7	12	CASSSGSYEQYF
-	TRBV6-8	TRBJ1-1	13	CATRGHGNTEAFF
TRBD1	TRBV6-8	TRBJ1-5	16	CASSPLRQGVGQPQHF